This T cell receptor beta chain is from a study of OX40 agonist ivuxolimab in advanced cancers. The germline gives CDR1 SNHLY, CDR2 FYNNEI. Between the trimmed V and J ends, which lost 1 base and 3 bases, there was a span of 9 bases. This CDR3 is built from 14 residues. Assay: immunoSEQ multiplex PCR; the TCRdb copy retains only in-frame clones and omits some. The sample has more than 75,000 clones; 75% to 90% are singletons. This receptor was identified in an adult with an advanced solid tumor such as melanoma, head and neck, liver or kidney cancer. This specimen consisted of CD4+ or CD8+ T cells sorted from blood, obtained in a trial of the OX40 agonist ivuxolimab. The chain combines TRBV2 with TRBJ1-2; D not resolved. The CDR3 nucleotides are TGTGCCAGCAGTGAAGTTCCGAGATACTATGGCTACACCTTC. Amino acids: CASSEVPRYYGYTF.